Following are 12 T cell receptor beta chains from one sample sequenced in a study of response to subunit inactivated influenza vaccine (dated by TCRdb to the late 2010s). Preparation of the library involved RT-PCR. The instrument given in TCRdb is Illumina HiSeq 2500. TCRdb applied fastp at Q25 and MiXCR to the public reads, then kept only in-frame beta chains. Identical CDR3 proteins give one entry, which carries the most common genes and DNA. The sample has roughly 500,000 distinct CDR3 sequences on record, 16% of them singletons. In total, the top ten clones hold 3% to 3.5% of the sample. This specimen was CD4+ T cells sorted from PBMCs, taken less than 30 months after vaccination. The receptors shown here come from a man aged 50 to 69 who received an inactivated influenza vaccine. Donor details come from another sample of the same person, matched by shared clones.

This clonotype turned up a few times. The V call is TRBV6-1, the J call TRBJ2-3; D unresolved. Germline V gene data show CDR1 as MNHNS and CDR2 as SASEGT. V dropped 7 bases and J dropped 0 bases, with 11 bases sitting between them. The CDR3 totals 14 residues. The CDR3 nucleotides are TGTGCCAGCAAAAAACTGGGGAGCACAGATACGCAGTATTTT. Protein sequence: CASKKLGSTDTQYF.

This clonotype was counted many times. This chain joins TRBV4-3 and TRBJ2-7; 8 bases match TRBD1. The ends lost 0 bases at V and 5 bases at J; junction bases unmatched: 6. The germline CDR1 and CDR2 sequences are LGHNA and YSLEER. This CDR3 has 15 residues. Here the CDR3 reads CASSQDDRGRDEQYF. In DNA form, the CDR3 reads TGCGCCAGCAGCCAAGATGACAGGGGCAGGGACGAGCAGTACTTC.

The rearrangement links TRBV5-1 to TRBJ1-1; 7 bases align to TRBD1. After removal of 5 bases from V and 5 bases from J, the junction contained 6 bases not matched to a gene. The CDR3 is 13 amino acids. Germline V gene data show CDR1 as SGHRS and CDR2 as YFSETQ. CDR3 amino acids: CASREGARTEAFF. CDR3 coding DNA: TGCGCCAGCAGGGAGGGGGCAAGGACTGAAGCTTTCTTT.

The sample holds a few counts of this clonotype. The chain uses TRBV20-1 and TRBJ1-1, with a tentative D call TRBD1 (5 bases). Trimming took off 5 bases at V and 1 base at J, with 14 bases between the two ends. The CDR3 contains 14 residues. Germline CDR1 DFQATT, CDR2 SNEGSKA (reference sequence). The CDR3 region has the DNA TGCAGTGCTGCAAAGGGACCCACGAACACTGAAGCTTTCTTT. This codes for CSAAKGPTNTEAFF.

This clonotype was seen repeatedly, ten times or more. This rearrangement joins TRBV5-1 to TRBJ1-2, with 12 bases identical to TRBD1. CDR3 length equals 16 residues. Germline CDR1 reads SGHRS; CDR2 reads YFSETQ. Germline trimming cut 3 bases from V and 4 bases from J; bases unmatched to any gene: 7. As DNA, the CDR3 is TGCGCCAGCAGCTCGGGACAGGGGGCAGTATCCTATGGCTACACCTTC. It translates to CASSSGQGAVSYGYTF.

This clonotype was detected ten times or more. The J gene is TRBJ1-2, the V gene TRBV7-2; TRBD1 is a possible D gene (5 bases). Germline V gene lookup returns CDR1 SGHTA and CDR2 FQGNSA. V dropped 4 bases and J dropped 4 bases, with 13 bases sitting between them. The CDR3 extends over 14 amino acids. The CDR3 sequence: CASSSGRNFYGYTF. The CDR3 DNA sequence: TGTGCCAGCAGCTCGGGACGGAATTTCTATGGCTACACCTTC.

This clonotype occurred a few times. J is TRBJ2-3 and V is TRBV28; 9 bases are a match to TRBD1. Unmatched junction bases numbered 8, after V lost 5 bases and J lost 5 bases. The CDR3 contains 15 residues. The V gene's germline CDR1 is MDHEN and CDR2 SYDVKM. CDR3 amino acids: CASSRPGQGVDTQYF. The CDR3 DNA is TGTGCCAGCAGTCGCCCGGGACAGGGCGTAGATACGCAGTATTTT.

This clonotype was seen a handful of times. The chain couples TRBV6-2 or TRBV6-3 to TRBJ2-7; D call uncertain. CDR1 MNHEY and CDR2 SVGEGT come from the germline V gene. The CDR3 spans 13 residues. V lost 0 bases, J lost 7 bases, and 10 bases lay in between. The CDR3 reads CASSYSTLGEQYF. The DNA for the CDR3 is TGTGCCAGCAGTTACTCGACCTTAGGGGAGCAGTACTTC.

This clonotype was observed a handful of times. This rearrangement joins TRBV4-3 to TRBJ2-1; 8 bases line up with TRBD2. The CDR3 contains 14 residues. Germline V gene data show CDR1 as LGHNA and CDR2 as YSLEER. The V gene end was trimmed by 4 bases and the J gene end by 9 bases; junction bases not matched to a gene: 8. The CDR3 loop is CASSRGSGIGEQFF. CDR3 in DNA: TGCGCCAGCAGCCGAGGTAGCGGGATCGGTGAGCAGTTCTTC.

The rearrangement joins TRBV29-1 to TRBJ2-3, with D perhaps matching TRBD1 (6 bases). The CDR3 sequence is 14 residues long. Germline CDR1 and CDR2: SQVTM and ANQGSEA. V was shortened by 4 bases and J by 3 bases, with 14 bases between the two germline ends. CDR3 protein: CSVAGTSGTDTQYF. The CDR3 bases are TGCAGCGTTGCCGGGACATCAGGGACAGATACGCAGTATTTT.

This clonotype has only a few counts. The chain carries TRBV27 and TRBJ1-1; 10 nucleotides match TRBD1. Trimming at V came to 6 bases and at J to 4 bases, leaving 8 bases not matched to a gene. The germline V gene has CDR1 MNHEY and CDR2 SMNVEV (reference sequence). The CDR3 totals 15 residues. Here the CDR3 DNA reads TGTGCCAGCAGAGTGACAGGGGGCATGAGCACTGAAGCTTTCTTT. It encodes CASRVTGGMSTEAFF.

The chain carries TRBV29-1 and TRBJ2-1, with 14 bases that match TRBD2. Germline CDR1 reads SQVTM; CDR2 reads ANQGSEA. With 7 bases clipped from V and 8 bases from J, the junction kept 4 bases outside the gene matches. The CDR3 runs to 13 residues. CDR3: CSGGLAGDYEQFF. The CDR3 DNA follows: TGCAGCGGGGGACTAGCGGGAGACTATGAGCAGTTCTTC.